A single T cell receptor (beta chain) is shown here with its context. Its antigen is as yet unknown. Blood CD8+ and CD4+ T cells underwent high-throughput TCR beta sequencing. TEMRA cells underwent FACS enrichment and CD8+ and CD4+ T cells underwent negative isolation. The data were obtained in a study of CD8 T cells in Susac syndrome. Overall study findings and caveats: That the number of individuals in its TCR sequencing and HLA analysis was relatively small was acknowledged by the study.

Germline V CDR1 and CDR2: SEHNR, FQNEAQ (reference sequence). There are 19 residues in the CDR3. V shed 5 bases and J shed 2 bases, with 24 bases lying between them. Random hexamers primed reverse transcription of about 0.5 to 1 ug RNA. By means of immunoSEQ multiplex PCR, TCR beta CDR3 spanning 54 Vbeta and 13 Jbeta underwent amplification. TCRdb re-derived calls from the immunoSEQ multiplex PCR reads in MiXCR, one entry per CDR3 protein. The sample yields around 270,000 distinct CDR3 sequences, approximately 85% seen once. Sequencing used CD8+ T cells from PBMCs. This chain joins TRBV7-9 and TRBJ2-2; D is tentatively TRBD1 or TRBD2 (5 bases each). The origin of this receptor is a human donor with multiple sclerosis. As DNA, the CDR3 is TGTGCCAGCAGCCCATCCGCGGCCGGGACCACTCCTAACACCGGGGAGCTGTTTTTT. Protein: CASSPSAAGTTPNTGELFF.